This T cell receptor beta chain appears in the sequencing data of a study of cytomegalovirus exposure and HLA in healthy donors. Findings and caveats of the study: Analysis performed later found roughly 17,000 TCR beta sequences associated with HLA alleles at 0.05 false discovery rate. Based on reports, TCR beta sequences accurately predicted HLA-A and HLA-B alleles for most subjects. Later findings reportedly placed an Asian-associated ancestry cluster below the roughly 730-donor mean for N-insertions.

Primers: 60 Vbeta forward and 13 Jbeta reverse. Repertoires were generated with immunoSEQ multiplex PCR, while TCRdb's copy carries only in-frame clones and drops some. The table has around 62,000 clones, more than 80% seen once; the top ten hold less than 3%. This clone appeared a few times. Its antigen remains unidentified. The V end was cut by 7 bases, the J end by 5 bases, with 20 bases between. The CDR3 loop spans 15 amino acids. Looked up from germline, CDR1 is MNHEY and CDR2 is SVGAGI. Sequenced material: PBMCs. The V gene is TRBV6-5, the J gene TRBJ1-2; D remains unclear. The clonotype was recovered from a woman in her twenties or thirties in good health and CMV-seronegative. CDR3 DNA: TGTGCCAGCAACCTCGGGAAGGGATTTATTTATGGCTACACCTTC. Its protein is CASNLGKGFIYGYTF.